These 31 T cell receptor beta chains were all obtained from the same sample, sequenced in a study of T cell responses to AZD1222 COVID-19 vaccine. Data came from immunoSEQ multiplex PCR; TCRdb stores just in-frame clones and leaves some out. This repertoire shows 130,000 to 150,000 clones, 80% to 90% found once; its top ten account for approximately 6%. The sequencing used peripheral blood, collected on day 0 of AZD1222 vaccination. The receptors shown here come from an adult in good health.

The gene calls are TRBV27 and TRBJ1-2, with 8 positions matching TRBD1. In germline, CDR1 is MNHEY, CDR2 SMNVEV (reference sequence). This CDR3 has 12 residues. With 5 bases clipped from V and 8 bases from J, the junction kept 4 bases outside the gene matches. This CDR3 reads CASSTTGVGYTF. As DNA, the CDR3 is TGTGCCAGCAGTACGACAGGGGTCGGCTACACCTTC.

The chain employs TRBV4-2 and TRBJ2-7; the match to TRBD1 covers 8 bases. The J segment lost 3 bases and the V segment lost 0 bases, leaving 10 bases of the junction unmatched. The V gene's germline CDR1 is LGHNA and CDR2 YNFKEQ. The CDR3 consists of 17 residues. The CDR3 loop reads CASSQDFRGQGGYEQYF. The CDR3 DNA reads TGTGCCAGCAGCCAAGATTTCAGGGGGCAAGGAGGCTACGAGCAGTACTTC.

The V call is TRBV14, the J call TRBJ2-1; D is possibly TRBD2 (6 bases). Trimming took 4 bases from V and 4 from J, leaving 14 bases between them. The CDR3 loop spans 15 amino acids. Per the germline V gene, CDR1 is SGHDN and CDR2 is FVKESK. The CDR3 DNA is TGTGCCAGCAGCCTTCCGGGACTTCAATACAATGAGCAGTTCTTC. Translation: CASSLPGLQYNEQFF. Filled out from reference TRBV14 and TRBJ2-1, the complete variable domain reads EAGVTQFPSHSVIEKGQTVTLRCDPISGHDNLYWYRRVMGKEIKFLLHFVKESKQDESGMPNNRFLAERTGGTYSTLKVQPAELEDSGVYFCASSLPGLQYNEQFFGPGTRLTVL.

This chain links TRBV27 with TRBJ1-5; D is unclear. The V gene lost 3 bases and the J gene lost 2 bases, with 11 bases spanning the gap. The germline V gene encodes CDR1 MNHEY and CDR2 SMNVEV (reference sequence). This CDR3 is built from 15 residues. CDR3 amino acids: CASSLGPMGNQPQHF. For the CDR3, the DNA is TGTGCCAGCAGTTTGGGCCCAATGGGCAATCAGCCCCAGCATTTT.

The rearrangement uses TRBV5-6 and TRBJ1-6; D uncertain. The CDR3 sequence is 13 residues long. The V and J ends lost 4 bases and 6 bases respectively, with 8 bases between them. CDR1 SGHDT and CDR2 YYEEEE come from the germline V gene. DNA for the CDR3: TGTGCCAGCAGCCCCCCGAGTAATTCACCCCTCCACTTT. Its translation is CASSPPSNSPLHF.

J is TRBJ2-1 and V is TRBV20-1, with 10 bases fitting TRBD2. Germline V gene data show CDR1 as DFQATT and CDR2 as SNEGSKA (reference sequence). The junction had 9 bases not matched to a gene; V was cut back by 3 bases and J by 7 bases. The CDR3 extends over 15 amino acids. The CDR3 coding sequence is TGCAGTGCTAGTCACCCGAGCGGGAGGGGGAATGAGCAGTTCTTC. Translation: CSASHPSGRGNEQFF.

The V and J genes are TRBV29-1 and TRBJ1-2, with a possible D match to TRBD1 (6 bases). The CDR3 is 14 residues long. Per the germline V gene, CDR1 is SQVTM and CDR2 is ANQGSEA. Deletions cut 6 bases from V and 1 base from J, with 15 bases between. The CDR3 loop reads CSVEGVGNNYGYTF. The CDR3 DNA reads as TGCAGCGTCGAGGGGGTGGGGAATAACTATGGCTACACCTTC.

The J gene is TRBJ2-1, the V gene TRBV27, with 14 bases that match TRBD2. Germline V gives CDR1 MNHEY, CDR2 SMNVEV (reference sequence). J gave up 5 bases and V 5 bases, and 5 bases lay outside the gene matches. CDR3 size: 16 residues. As DNA, the CDR3 is TGTGCCAGCAGTCCCGGACTAGCGGGAGGACACAATGAGCAGTTCTTC. Translation: CASSPGLAGGHNEQFF.

The chain employs TRBV7-2 and TRBJ2-1, with D tentatively TRBD2 (6 bases). V lost 2 bases to trimming and J lost 9 bases, with 11 bases between them. The CDR3 length is 13 residues. Germline V gene sequence: CDR1 SGHTA, CDR2 FQGNSA. Here the CDR3 reads CASSLIPGSEQFF. The CDR3 DNA reads TGTGCCAGCAGCTTAATTCCCGGGAGTGAGCAGTTCTTC. The full variable domain, its missing parts supplied by reference TRBV7-2 and TRBJ2-1, is GAGVSQSPSNKVTEKGKDVELRCDPISGHTALYWYRQSLGQGLEFLIYFQGNSAPDKSGLPSDRFSAERTGGSVSTLTIQRTQQEDSAVYLCASSLIPGSEQFFGPGTRLTVL.

This chain connects TRBV7-3 to TRBJ2-3; 8 bases line up with TRBD2. V lost 2 bases to trimming and J lost 2 bases; unmatched junction nucleotides: 21. The CDR3 has 21 amino acids. Germline lookup yields CDR1 SGHTA and CDR2 FQGTGA. In DNA form, the CDR3 reads TGTGCCAGCAGCTTATTGCCAATAACCGGGACTAGGTCGACCAACACAGATACGCAGTATTTT. Encoded protein: CASSLLPITGTRSTNTDTQYF.

This clone was seen ten or more times. The chain uses TRBV7-9 and TRBJ1-1; perhaps TRBD1 as D (5 bases). This CDR3 has 16 residues. Germline lookup yields CDR1 SEHNR and CDR2 FQNEAQ (reference sequence). V was cut by 5 bases and J by 6 bases, with 22 bases left in between. The CDR3 coding sequence is TGTGCCAGCAGCCCACGTGGGGACGGTGGAAGGGCTGAAGCTTTCTTT. The encoded protein is CASSPRGDGGRAEAFF.

This chain uses TRBV7-8 with TRBJ1-5; the D gene is possibly TRBD1 (6 bases). The germline V and J ends were trimmed by 5 bases and 1 base, with 21 bases remaining between them. The V gene's germline CDR1 is SGHVS and CDR2 FQNEAQ. This CDR3 contains 18 residues. In nucleotides, the CDR3 is TGTGCCAGCAGCCCCGGAATCAACCTTGACAGGAGCAATCAGCCCCAGCATTTT. Amino acid sequence: CASSPGINLDRSNQPQHF. Full variable domain (remainder filled in from reference TRBV7-8 and TRBJ1-5): GAGVSQSPRYKVAKRGQDVALRCDPISGHVSLFWYQQALGQGPEFLTYFQNEAQLDKSGLPSDRFFAERPEGSVSTLKIQRTQQEDSAVYLCASSPGINLDRSNQPQHFGDGTRLSIL.

The chain joins TRBV11-2 to TRBJ2-6; 7 bases fit TRBD2. Germline CDR1 and CDR2: SGHAT and FQNNGV. Trimming removed 8 bases from V and 2 bases from J; junction bases left unmatched: 9. This CDR3 contains 16 residues. In nucleotides, the CDR3 is TGTGCCAGCCGTCCAAACCGGGGGGCTGGGGCCAACGTCCTGACTTTC. Translating gives CASRPNRGAGANVLTF.

V is TRBV11-2 and J is TRBJ1-3; D not certain. The CDR3 totals 14 residues. V lost 3 bases and J lost 4, with 10 bases in between. Germline V CDR1 and CDR2: SGHAT, FQNNGV. The CDR3 bases are TGTGCCAGCAGCTTCACAGACTCGGGAAACACCATATATTTT. The encoded protein is CASSFTDSGNTIYF.

The chain joins TRBV7-9 to TRBJ2-3; D is uncertain. The CDR3 runs to 10 residues. V was trimmed by 5 bases and J by 4 bases, leaving 1 base between them. Germline loops: CDR1 SEHNR, CDR2 FQNEAQ (reference sequence). CDR3 DNA: TGTGCCAGCAGCGCAGATACGCAGTATTTT. This encodes CASSADTQYF.

The chain is built from TRBV28 and TRBJ2-3; perhaps TRBD2 as D (6 bases). Germline CDR1 is MDHEN and CDR2 is SYDVKM. This CDR3 has 14 amino acids. Trimming pared 8 bases from V and 5 bases from J, leaving 17 bases between. CDR3 in amino acids: CASSGASVIDTQYF. The CDR3 DNA sequence: TGTGCCAGCTCTGGGGCTAGCGTGATAGATACGCAGTATTTT.

The chain employs TRBV18 and TRBJ2-7; tentatively, D is TRBD2 (6 bases). CDR1 and CDR2 from the germline V gene are KGHSH and LQKENI. The V and J ends lost 5 bases and 4 bases respectively, with 6 bases between them. The length of the CDR3 is 11 residues. The CDR3 loop reads CASSGTYEQYF. Here the CDR3 DNA reads TGTGCCAGCTCAGGGACTTACGAGCAGTACTTC. The whole variable domain, filled in from reference TRBV18 and TRBJ2-7, reads NAGVMQNPRHLVRRRGQEARLRCSPMKGHSHVYWYRQLPEEGLKFMVYLQKENIIDESGMPKERFSAEFPKEGPSILRIQQVVRGDSAAYFCASSGTYEQYFGPGTRLTVT.

J is TRBJ2-1 and V is TRBV27, with 10 nucleotides matching TRBD2. V lost 3 bases and J lost 7; bases outside the gene matches: 18. Germline values: CDR1 MNHEY, CDR2 SMNVEV (reference sequence). The CDR3 has 19 residues. The CDR3: CASSFNLAGDVGYRNEQFF. DNA of the CDR3: TGTGCCAGCAGTTTTAATCTAGCGGGAGATGTGGGTTATAGGAATGAGCAGTTCTTC.

V usage is TRBV27 and J usage is TRBJ2-3; no clear D. Germline-derived CDR1 and CDR2 are MNHEY and SMNVEV (reference sequence). The length of the CDR3 is 12 residues. V lost 5 bases to trimming and J lost 3 bases, with 6 bases between them. CDR3 DNA sequence: TGTGCCAGCAGTCCAGGAACAGATACGCAGTATTTT. Amino acids: CASSPGTDTQYF.

The CDR3 DNA sequence: TGTGCCAGCAGCCTTACAGCGGACACCATATATTTT. Its translation: CASSLTADTIYF. This chain joins TRBV11-3 and TRBJ1-3; no definite D call. Germline values: CDR1 SGHNT, CDR2 YENEEA. Trimming took off 5 bases at V and 8 bases at J, with 10 bases between the two ends. CDR3 length: 12 amino acids.

This chain's CDR3 is CASSYTGLREQYF. DNA of the CDR3: TGTGCCAGCTCGTACACAGGCCTACGGGAGCAGTACTTC. This chain joins TRBV18 and TRBJ2-7, with D maybe TRBD1 (5 bases). Germline V CDR1 and CDR2: KGHSH, LQKENI. This CDR3 has 13 amino acids. Deletions cut 6 bases from V and 7 bases from J, with 16 bases between.

The chain couples TRBV3-1 (or the pseudogene TRBV3-2) to TRBJ1-2; D unresolved. Trimming pared 1 base from V and 2 bases from J, leaving 8 bases between. The CDR3 covers 14 residues. CDR1 is LGHDT, CDR2 YNNKEL, per germline (reference sequence). Here the CDR3 DNA reads TGTGCCAGCAGCCAAGGGCGGCGGAACTATGGCTACACCTTC. Translated, it gives CASSQGRRNYGYTF.

The chain has TRBV9 and TRBJ2-3; D tentatively fits TRBD1 or TRBD2 (6 bases each). The CDR3 covers 15 residues. The V end lost 4 bases, the J end lost 1 base, and 13 bases lay between the germline ends. From germline, CDR1 is SGDLS and CDR2 YYNGEE. CDR3 DNA sequence: TGTGCCAGCAGCACTTGGGGGGCGCGCACAGATACGCAGTATTTT. The encoded protein is CASSTWGARTDTQYF.

This CDR3 is CASSPLAGSNSPLHF. CDR3 nucleotide sequence: TGTGCCAGCAGTCCCCTCGCGGGTTCGAATTCACCCCTCCACTTT. This sequence joins TRBV6-4 and TRBJ1-6, with D unclear. Germline V gives CDR1 MRHNA, CDR2 SNTAGT. V was pared by 5 bases and J by 7 bases, with 15 bases between. This CDR3 region has 15 residues.

Notes on this clone: Mismatch with germline at one junction end may stem from a read error. V gene TRBV7-7 combines with J gene TRBJ2-5, with TRBD2 identical over 8 bases. The CDR3 runs to 14 residues. Looked up from germline, CDR1 is SSHAT and CDR2 is FNYEAQ (reference sequence). The CDR3 sequence: CASSPGGGGETQYF. CDR3 DNA sequence: TGTGCTAGCAGCCCGGGGGGGGGCGGCGAGACCCAGTACTTC.

This clone was detected only once. V is TRBV5-1 and J is TRBJ1-5; D is possibly TRBD1 (5 bases). The germline gives CDR1 SGHRS, CDR2 YFSETQ. V lost 0 bases, J lost 5 bases, and 12 bases lay in between. CDR3 length: 15 residues. The CDR3 loop is CASSLGGGNDQPQHF. CDR3 DNA sequence: TGCGCCAGCAGCTTGGGTGGGGGGAATGATCAGCCCCAGCATTTT.

The genes are TRBV11-1 and TRBJ2-2; a weak D match, TRBD2 (6 bases). Trimming shortened V by 0 bases and J by 1 base, and 6 bases separated the two germline ends. This CDR3 is built from 15 residues. Germline values: CDR1 SGHAT, CDR2 FQDESV (reference sequence). The CDR3 protein is CASSLAGGNTGELFF. The CDR3 DNA follows: TGTGCCAGCAGCTTAGCGGGAGGGAACACCGGGGAGCTGTTTTTT.

This clone was seen at least ten times. CDR3 sequence (DNA): TGTGCCAGCAGATACAAGGACGAGCAGTACTTC. It specifies CASRYKDEQYF. This chain joins TRBV6-6 and TRBJ2-7; D is ambiguous. CDR3 length equals 11 residues. Trimming left V 6 bases short and J 5 bases short, with 8 bases between. The germline CDR1 and CDR2 sequences are MNHNY and SVGAGI (reference sequence).

This chain uses TRBV19 with TRBJ2-5; 8 bases fit TRBD1. The CDR3 is 15 amino acids. CDR1 LNHDA and CDR2 SQIVND come from the germline V gene (reference sequence). V dropped 5 bases and J dropped 4; count of bases not matched to a gene: 9. The CDR3 DNA is TGTGCCAGTAGTCCAATCACAGGGGGAGCAGAGACCCAGTACTTC. This codes for CASSPITGGAETQYF.

The chain links TRBV15 to TRBJ1-2, with 12 bases fitting TRBD1. The CDR3 contains 17 residues. Germline-derived CDR1 and CDR2 are LNHNV and YYDKDF (reference sequence). V dropped 2 bases and J dropped 6; count of bases not matched to a gene: 10. The CDR3 is CATSRSGTGQGAHGYTF. For the CDR3, the DNA is TGTGCCACCAGCAGATCTGGGACGGGACAGGGGGCCCATGGCTACACCTTC. The entire variable domain, with the rest obtained from reference TRBV15 and TRBJ1-2, is as follows: DAMVIQNPRYQVTQFGKPVTLSCSQTLNHNVMYWYQQKSSQAPKLLFHYYDKDFNNEADTPDNFQSRRPNTSFCFLDIRSPGLGDTAMYLCATSRSGTGQGAHGYTFGSGTRLTVV.

The rearrangement links TRBV3-1 (or the pseudogene TRBV3-2) to TRBJ1-1, with D possibly TRBD1 on 5 matching bases. V was trimmed by 1 base and J by 1 base, leaving 7 bases between them. Germline V gene lookup returns CDR1 LGHDT and CDR2 YNNKEL (reference sequence). The CDR3 contains 14 residues. The CDR3 is CASSQVQENTEAFF. CDR3 DNA: TGTGCCAGCAGCCAAGTACAGGAGAACACTGAAGCTTTCTTT.